Presented here are 20 T cell receptor beta chains from one specimen sequenced in a study of T cell changes during pregnancy in multiple sclerosis (dated by TCRdb to the late 2010s). Library method: the immunoSEQ multiplex PCR assay. This immuneACCESS table, as held by TCRdb, lists in-frame sequences with V and J called but not all clones. Of the missing ones, under half trace to an unresolved V gene in checked studies; the others have no known cause. This sample is represented by approximately 92,000 clones; roughly 92% of them were singletons. 0.99% of the sample lies in the top ten. This specimen was peripheral blood, taken after pregnancy. Receptors originate from a female donor with multiple sclerosis, enrolled in a pregnancy study.

This clone is a singleton in its sample. The J gene is TRBJ2-1, the V gene TRBV6-1; 10 bases line up with TRBD2. Germline V gives CDR1 MNHNS, CDR2 SASEGT. The CDR3 spans 15 residues. Losses at the gene ends were 5 bases for V and 5 bases for J; bases not matched to a gene: 6. CDR3 in amino acids: CASSPGLAANNEQFF. CDR3 in DNA: TGTGCCAGCAGTCCCGGACTAGCGGCTAACAATGAGCAGTTCTTC.

The chain combines TRBV5-1 with TRBJ1-2, with 10 bases aligning to TRBD1. J lost 2 bases, V lost 4 bases, and 11 bases had no gene match. The CDR3 extends over 17 amino acids. Germline CDR1 reads SGHRS; CDR2 reads YFSETQ. CDR3 in DNA: TGCGCCAGCAGCCCCCAGGGGGGGACAGGGGTAAACTATGGCTACACCTTC. Protein product: CASSPQGGTGVNYGYTF.

This sequence joins TRBV11-2 and TRBJ2-7; D may be TRBD1 (6 bases). The V and J ends lost 3 bases and 4 bases respectively, with 13 bases between them. CDR1 SGHAT and CDR2 FQNNGV come from the germline V gene. The CDR3 spans 14 residues. For the CDR3, the DNA is TGTGCCAGCAGCTTCGGTCAGGGGATTTACGAGCAGTACTTC. Amino acid sequence: CASSFGQGIYEQYF. The whole variable domain, filled in from reference TRBV11-2 and TRBJ2-7, reads EAGVAQSPRYKIIEKRQSVAFWCNPISGHATLYWYQQILGQGPKLLIQFQNNGVVDDSQLPKDRFSAERLKGVDSTLKIQPAKLEDSAVYLCASSFGQGIYEQYFGPGTRLTVT.

The rearrangement links TRBV28 to TRBJ1-4; 11 positions match TRBD1. Looked up from germline, CDR1 is MDHEN and CDR2 is SYDVKM. The CDR3 covers 15 residues. J gave up 8 bases and V 6 bases, and 8 bases lay outside the gene matches. In nucleotides, the CDR3 is TGTGCCAGCAGAGCCTGGGACAGGGGGAAAGAAAAACTGTTTTTT. Amino acid sequence: CASRAWDRGKEKLFF.

V is TRBV5-5 and J is TRBJ2-7; 7 bases fit TRBD1. Germline-derived CDR1 and CDR2 are SGHKS and YYEKEE (reference sequence). This CDR3 is 14 amino acids long. Trimming at V came to 4 bases and at J to 3 bases, leaving 7 bases not matched to a gene. CDR3 sequence: CASSGTTGNYEQYF. CDR3 coding DNA: TGTGCCAGCAGCGGGACGACAGGGAACTACGAGCAGTACTTC.

This clone has a single count. The gene calls are TRBV21-1 and TRBJ2-1; whether TRBD2, the table's D call, matches the DNA was not checked. TRBV21-1 is annotated as a pseudogene. This CDR3 region has 20 residues. The CDR3 is CASSKVINLPSGSSYNEQFF. CDR3 bases: TGTGCCAGCAGCAAAGTAATTAACCTTCCTAGCGGGAGCTCCTACAATGAGCAGTTCTTC.

The genes are TRBV28 and TRBJ2-2, with D possibly TRBD1 on 6 matching bases. The germline V gene has CDR1 MDHEN and CDR2 SYDVKM. This CDR3 region has 15 residues. Trimming shortened V by 3 bases and J by 6 bases, and 14 bases separated the two germline ends. CDR3 sequence reads: CASSFNSDSSGELFF. As DNA, the CDR3 is TGTGCCAGCAGTTTTAACTCGGACAGCTCCGGGGAGCTGTTTTTT.

The V gene is TRBV7-8, the J gene TRBJ2-7; D unresolved. Trimming took 2 bases from V and 3 from J, leaving 8 bases between them. The CDR3 has 13 amino acids. CDR1 and CDR2 (germline): SGHVS, FQNEAQ. CDR3 nucleotides: TGTGCCAGCAGCTTATCGACAATCTACGAGCAGTACTTC. Amino acids: CASSLSTIYEQYF.

This chain links TRBV4-1 with TRBJ1-2; D may be TRBD1 (6 bases). V lost 0 bases to trimming and J lost 7 bases, with 21 bases between them. The germline gives CDR1 MGHRA, CDR2 YSYEKL. The CDR3 is made up of 17 amino acids. The CDR3 DNA sequence: TGCGCCAGCAGCCAAGATTGGCAGACAGGATTTCTACTTGGCTACACCTTC. It codes for CASSQDWQTGFLLGYTF.

This clone was detected once. The CDR3 DNA reads TGTGCCAGCAACCTAGGACTAGCGGGAGTATATGGGTACAATGAGCAGTTCTTC. Its protein product is CASNLGLAGVYGYNEQFF. The chain combines TRBV9 with TRBJ2-1, with 13 bases matching TRBD2. The CDR3 covers 18 residues. The ends lost 6 bases at V and 4 bases at J; junction bases unmatched: 13. Germline values: CDR1 SGDLS, CDR2 YYNGEE.

This clone was picked up one time. The J gene is TRBJ2-3, the V gene TRBV5-1, with D unclear. Germline V lookup: CDR1 SGHRS, CDR2 YFSETQ. This CDR3 has 14 amino acids. Trimming removed 1 base at V and 0 bases at J, with 6 bases between. CDR3 amino acids: CASSLPGSTDTQYF. The CDR3 bases are TGCGCCAGCAGCTTGCCGGGTAGCACAGATACGCAGTATTTT.

This clone was counted between two and nine times. CDR3 amino acids: CASSEGRDSTGSGNTIYF. The CDR3, as DNA: TGCGCCAGCAGTGAGGGCCGGGACTCAACCGGGTCTGGAAACACCATATATTTT. This chain links TRBV10-1 with TRBJ1-3; D is perhaps TRBD1 (5 bases). The CDR3 consists of 18 residues. Germline V gene sequence: CDR1 WNHNN, CDR2 SYGVQD (reference sequence). V was clipped by 2 bases and J by 1 base, with 18 bases between them.

The count of this clone is one. The CDR3 here is CSVVSPAMREQYF. The CDR3 bases are TGCAGCGTTGTCTCCCCAGCGATGCGCGAGCAGTACTTC. V and J are TRBV29-1 and TRBJ2-7, with no clear D. The ends were cut back, 4 bases at V and 6 bases at J, with 16 bases in the middle. Germline V gives CDR1 SQVTM, CDR2 ANQGSEA. The CDR3 length is 13 residues.

V gene TRBV19 combines with J gene TRBJ2-5, with a possible D match to TRBD2 (5 bases). V shed 3 bases and J shed 2 bases, with 7 bases lying between them. CDR1 is LNHDA and CDR2 is SQIVND in the germline V gene (reference sequence). The CDR3 sequence is 13 residues long. Here the CDR3 DNA reads TGTGCCAGTAGTATTAAGCGGCAAGAGACCCAGTACTTC. Translating it yields CASSIKRQETQYF.

The chain couples TRBV7-2 to TRBJ2-6; D is perhaps TRBD1 (6 bases). V was pared by 5 bases and J by 2 bases, with 13 bases between. The CDR3 extends over 16 amino acids. From germline, CDR1 is SGHTA and CDR2 FQGNSA. The CDR3: CASSPRGSPGANVLTF. CDR3 in DNA: TGTGCCAGCAGCCCGAGGGGGTCCCCTGGGGCCAACGTCCTGACTTTC.

The CDR3 spells CASSQGGRRTEYEKLFF. As DNA, the CDR3 is TGCGCCAGCAGCCAAGGAGGAAGACGGACAGAGTATGAAAAACTGTTTTTT. V is TRBV4-1 and J is TRBJ1-4; a weak D match, TRBD1 (6 bases). V was clipped by 1 base and J by 6 bases, with 18 bases between them. Germline assignment: CDR1 MGHRA and CDR2 YSYEKL. CDR3 size: 17 residues.

The chain is built from TRBV5-4 and TRBJ1-1, with TRBD1 identical over 10 bases. The germline gives CDR1 SGHNT, CDR2 YYREEE (reference sequence). J gave up 3 bases and V 5 bases, and 1 base lay outside the gene matches. The CDR3 totals 13 residues. The DNA for the CDR3 is TGTGCCAGCAGGACAGGGGGCTACACTGAAGCTTTCTTT. It is translated as CASRTGGYTEAFF.

The genes are TRBV27 and TRBJ2-7; maybe TRBD1 (6 bases). There are 13 residues in the CDR3. V was pared by 5 bases and J by 6 bases, with 14 bases between. Germline CDR1 MNHEY, CDR2 SMNVEV (reference sequence). CDR3 protein: CASSIGSRGEQYF. The DNA of the CDR3 is TGTGCCAGCAGTATCGGGTCCAGGGGCGAGCAGTACTTC.

The chain combines TRBV2 with TRBJ1-1; 9 positions match TRBD1. Trimming at V came to 5 bases and at J to 1 base, leaving 11 bases not matched to a gene. Germline assignment: CDR1 SNHLY and CDR2 FYNNEI. The CDR3 sequence is 17 residues long. The CDR3 region has the DNA TGTGCCAGCAGTAGGGACAGGGTGGGAATGAGGAACACTGAAGCTTTCTTT. Amino acid sequence: CASSRDRVGMRNTEAFF.

The chain combines TRBV28 with TRBJ1-1; D remains unclear. The CDR3 has 12 residues. V gave up 5 bases and J gave up 5 bases, with 9 bases separating them. The germline gives CDR1 MDHEN, CDR2 SYDVKM. The CDR3 DNA follows: TGTGCCAGCAGTCGGGGTAGGACTGAAGCTTTCTTT. This translates into CASSRGRTEAFF.